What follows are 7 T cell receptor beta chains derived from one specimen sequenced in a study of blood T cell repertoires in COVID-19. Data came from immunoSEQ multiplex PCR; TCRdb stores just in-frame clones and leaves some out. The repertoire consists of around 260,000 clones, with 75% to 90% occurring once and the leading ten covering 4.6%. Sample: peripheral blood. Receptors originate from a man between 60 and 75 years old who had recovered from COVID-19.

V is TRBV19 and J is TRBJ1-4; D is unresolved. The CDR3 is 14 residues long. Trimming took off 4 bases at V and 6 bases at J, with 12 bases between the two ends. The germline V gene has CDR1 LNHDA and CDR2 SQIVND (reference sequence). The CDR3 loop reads CASSNTGRDEKLFF. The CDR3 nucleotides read TGTGCCAGTAGTAATACTGGGAGAGATGAAAAACTGTTTTTT.

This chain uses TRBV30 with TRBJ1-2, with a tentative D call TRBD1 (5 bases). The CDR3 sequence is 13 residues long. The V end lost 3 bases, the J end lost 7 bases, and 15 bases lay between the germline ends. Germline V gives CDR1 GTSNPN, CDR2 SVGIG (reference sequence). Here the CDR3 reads CAWRWGRRPGYTF. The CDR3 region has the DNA TGTGCCTGGAGATGGGGCAGAAGGCCTGGCTACACCTTC.

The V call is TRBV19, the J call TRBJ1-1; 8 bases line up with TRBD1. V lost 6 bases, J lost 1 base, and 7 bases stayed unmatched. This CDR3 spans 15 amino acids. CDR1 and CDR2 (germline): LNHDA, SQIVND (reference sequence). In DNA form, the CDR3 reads TGTGCCAGTAGCCCCCGACAGGGGCAGAACACTGAAGCTTTCTTT. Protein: CASSPRQGQNTEAFF.

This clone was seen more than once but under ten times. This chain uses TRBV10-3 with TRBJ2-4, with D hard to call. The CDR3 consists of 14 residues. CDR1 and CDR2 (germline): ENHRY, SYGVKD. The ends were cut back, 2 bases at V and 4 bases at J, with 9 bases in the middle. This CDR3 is CAISESTEKNIQYF. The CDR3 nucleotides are TGTGCCATCAGTGAGAGTACAGAGAAAAACATTCAGTACTTC.

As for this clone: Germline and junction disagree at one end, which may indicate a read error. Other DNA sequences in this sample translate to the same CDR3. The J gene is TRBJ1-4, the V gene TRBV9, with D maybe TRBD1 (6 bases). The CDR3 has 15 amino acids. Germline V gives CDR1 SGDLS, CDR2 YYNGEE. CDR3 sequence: CASSVSGTTNEKLFF. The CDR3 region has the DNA TGTGCCAGCAGCGTCTCCGGGACAACAAATGAAAAACTGTTTTTT.

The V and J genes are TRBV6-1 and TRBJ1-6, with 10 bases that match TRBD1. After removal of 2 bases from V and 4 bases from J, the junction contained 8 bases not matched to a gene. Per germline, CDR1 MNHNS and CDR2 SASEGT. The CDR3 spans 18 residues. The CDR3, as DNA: TGTGCCAGCAGTGAAAGGACAGGGGGAGGTTATTATAATTCACCCCTCCACTTT. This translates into CASSERTGGGYYNSPLHF.

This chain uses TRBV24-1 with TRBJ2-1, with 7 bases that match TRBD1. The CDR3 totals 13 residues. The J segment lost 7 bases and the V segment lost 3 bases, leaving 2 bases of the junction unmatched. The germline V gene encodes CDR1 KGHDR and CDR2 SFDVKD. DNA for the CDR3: TGTGCCACCAGTGATGACAGGGTAAATGAGCAGTTCTTC. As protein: CATSDDRVNEQFF.